This T cell receptor beta chain is drawn from a study of neurological immune-mediated disorders (dated by TCRdb to between 2017 and 2020). Concerning the study at large: Of the approximately 34 multiple sclerosis patients, some 31 had relapsing-remitting MS and 3 had secondary progressive MS. The cohort comprised roughly 65 subjects: roughly 15 HAM/TSP patients, 35 or so multiple sclerosis patients and around 20 healthy controls. Peripheral blood TCR-beta repertoires from HTLV-I-associated myelopathy (HAM/TSP) patients, multiple sclerosis patients and healthy controls were compared by UMI-based sequencing. The 90 to 110 TCR-beta libraries included longitudinal samples, technical triplicates and paired sorted CD4+ and CD8+ T-cell subsets alongside PBMC samples.

For unsorted PBMC libraries, 2 million PBMCs were used after storage in RNAlater at -80 degrees C until RNA extraction. Multiple sclerosis patients were enrolled in a US clinical protocol evaluating disease progression by magnetic resonance imaging. PBMCs were separated from peripheral blood using Ficoll-Hypaque density gradient centrifugation and then cryopreserved in liquid nitrogen. Broad study findings and their caveats: No identical CDR3 amino acid sequences were found to be shared among expanded clones across subjects, suggesting that TCR-beta repertoires were private in all groups. The MS cluster was not associated with any clinical or MRI features, and the authors stated that larger cohorts are needed. TCR clonal expansion was highest in HAM/TSP patients and lowest in MS patients, with MS patients falling below even healthy controls. In a phylogenetic analysis, the repertoires of 18 out of 34 MS patients fell into a single cluster of related CDR3 sequences, pointing to a possible signature at the repertoire level.

cDNA synthesis used template-switch 5'RACE with a primer carrying a 10-nucleotide random unique molecular identifier tagging each TCR transcript. Each sequencing run produced over 170 million TCR-beta sequences covering 15-18 subjects. Total RNA was extracted with the RNeasy kit. The KAPA Real-time Library Amplification kit was used to amplify TCR-beta VDJ regions with primers for the TCR constant region and the 5'RACE anchor. Sample indexes and Illumina adaptors were added in a first PCR, after which library yield was increased in a second PCR. The roughly 650 bp TCR product was size-selected on a 2% E-gel SizeSelection system after Ampure bead purification. Library quality was checked on a Bioanalyzer, concentration was measured with Qubit, and libraries were quantified with the Kapa Library Quantification kit before pooling. An Illumina HiSeq 2500 was used to sequence the libraries paired-end at 2 x 150 bp. To increase sequence diversity, about 23-32% phiX was spiked into each library pool. On the study's bioinformatics: The quality-filtered reads were processed with the UMI-based MiGEC pipeline, whose error correction step removed more than 80% of the raw TCR sequences. IMGT germline references were used for alignment of VDJ genes, and clonotypes were defined by a unique CDR3 amino acid sequence together with V-J genes. Clonal expansion, Shannon diversity and CDR3 relatedness (CalcPairwiseDistances, ClusterSamples) were evaluated with VDJtools, and phylogenetic trees were built with CLCbio workbench. Expanded clones were defined as having at least 8 unique UMIs, based on coefficient-of-variation modelling across technical triplicates. The public reads were run again by TCRdb, first through fastp at Q25 and then through MiXCR, and only productive beta chains were kept. Rows merge per CDR3 protein into single entries with the most common DNA and genes. TCRdb assigned the V and J calls; the authors' analysis was not used. This sample holds about 62,000 distinct CDR3 sequences; under 5% were observed only once. Roughly 3.4% of the sample is held by the ten biggest clonotypes.

Its CDR3 holds 15 amino acids, cysteine through phenylalanine. Only the CDR3 part of the read is kept: 45 bases, read in frame from the first base. CDR1 and CDR2 (MNHEY, SVGEGT) derive from the germline V gene. V sheds 5 bases and J sheds 2 bases, leaving 15 bases between their ends. Ten or more counts support this clonotype. Its antigen is unknown. The sample holds no much larger clone one base away, and base qualities are not on file. The source is a woman aged 50 to 60 with multiple sclerosis. The rearranged segments are TRBV6-2 or TRBV6-3 and TRBJ1-1; matching of 6 bases hints at TRBD1 as the D gene. The sample taken for sequencing was PBMCs. The CDR3 amino acid sequence is: CASSLPGAGNTEAFF. The DNA sequence is TGTGCCAGCAGTCTACCGGGGGCGGGAAACACTGAAGCTTTCTTT.